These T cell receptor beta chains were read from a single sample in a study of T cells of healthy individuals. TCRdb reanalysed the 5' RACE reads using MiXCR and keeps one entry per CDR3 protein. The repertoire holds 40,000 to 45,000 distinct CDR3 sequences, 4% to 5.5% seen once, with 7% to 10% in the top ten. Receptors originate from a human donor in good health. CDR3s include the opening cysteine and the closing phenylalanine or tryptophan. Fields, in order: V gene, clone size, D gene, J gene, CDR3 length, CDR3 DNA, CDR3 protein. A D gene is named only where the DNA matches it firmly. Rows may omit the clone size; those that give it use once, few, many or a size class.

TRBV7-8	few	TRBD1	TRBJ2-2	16	TGTGCCAGCGCTTTTTTCGAGGGGGCAGGCACCGGGGAGCTGTTTTTT	CASAFFEGAGTGELFF
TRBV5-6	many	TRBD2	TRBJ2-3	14	TGTGCCAGCAGCTCCAAGCGGGAGTTAGATACGCAGTATTTT	CASSSKRELDTQYF
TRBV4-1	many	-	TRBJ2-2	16	TGCGCCAGCACTCCCAGGGGGGCCTCCAACACCGGGGAGCTGTTTTTT	CASTPRGASNTGELFF
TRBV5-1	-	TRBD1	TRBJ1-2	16	TGCGCCAGCAGCCCCTACGACAGGGGCCAAAGAGAAGGCTACACCTTC	CASSPYDRGQREGYTF
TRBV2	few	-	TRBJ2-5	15	TGTGCCAGCAGAGAAACCGGGTCCAGGGTTGAGACCCAGTACTTC	CASRETGSRVETQYF
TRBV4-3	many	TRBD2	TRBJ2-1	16	TGCGCCAGCAGCCAGTTTCCGGGAGGGTCTCGCAATGAGCAGTTCTTC	CASSQFPGGSRNEQFF
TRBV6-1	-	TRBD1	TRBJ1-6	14	TGTGCCAGCAGTGTCCGGGACAGCAATTCACCCCTCCACTTT	CASSVRDSNSPLHF
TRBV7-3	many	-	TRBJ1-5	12	TGTGCCAGCAGCTCCTACCTCGAGCCCCAGCATTTT	CASSSYLEPQHF
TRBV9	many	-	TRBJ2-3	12	TGTGCCAGCTCGGCGGACACAGATACGCAGTATTTT	CASSADTDTQYF
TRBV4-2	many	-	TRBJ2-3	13	TGTGCCAGCAGCCAAGGGGCTGGAGATACGCAGTATTTT	CASSQGAGDTQYF
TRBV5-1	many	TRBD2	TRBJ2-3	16	TGCGCCAGCAGCAGATCCGGGACTAGCCGTACAGATACGCAGTATTTT	CASSRSGTSRTDTQYF
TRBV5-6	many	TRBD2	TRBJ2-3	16	TGTGCCAGCAACCTAGCGGGAGGCCCTAGGGGAGATACGCAGTATTTT	CASNLAGGPRGDTQYF
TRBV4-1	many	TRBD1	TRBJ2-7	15	TGCGCCAGCAGCCAAGCTCCGGGACAGTCCTACGAGCAGTACTTC	CASSQAPGQSYEQYF